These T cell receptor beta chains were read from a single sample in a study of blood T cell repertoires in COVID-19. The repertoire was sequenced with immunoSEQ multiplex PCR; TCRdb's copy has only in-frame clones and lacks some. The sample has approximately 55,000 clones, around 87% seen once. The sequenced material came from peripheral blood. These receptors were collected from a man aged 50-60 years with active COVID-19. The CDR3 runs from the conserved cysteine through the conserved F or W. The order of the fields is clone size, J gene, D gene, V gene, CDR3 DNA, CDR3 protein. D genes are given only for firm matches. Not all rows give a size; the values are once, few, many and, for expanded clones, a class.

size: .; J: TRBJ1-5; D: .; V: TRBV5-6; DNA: TGTGCCAGCAGCTTGGCCGGGGGGGACCAGCCCCAGCATTTT; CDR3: CASSLAGGDQPQHF
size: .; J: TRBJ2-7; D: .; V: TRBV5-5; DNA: TGTGCCAGCAGCTTGGCCCTTGGACAGAGGAACTACGAGCAGTACTTC; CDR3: CASSLALGQRNYEQYF
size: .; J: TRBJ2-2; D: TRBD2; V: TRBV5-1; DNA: TGCGCCAGCAGCTTGTACCCCCCGGGGGGGGACGGCACCGGGGAGCTGTTTTTT; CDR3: CASSLYPPGGDGTGELFF
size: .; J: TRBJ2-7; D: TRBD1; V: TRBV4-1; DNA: TGCGCCAGCAGCCAAGCACGGGGACAGGCACCTTACGAGCAGTACTTC; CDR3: CASSQARGQAPYEQYF
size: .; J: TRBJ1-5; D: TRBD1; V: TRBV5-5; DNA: TGTGCCAGCAGCTGGGGGACAGGGATGGTCGATCAGCCCCAGCATTTT; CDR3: CASSWGTGMVDQPQHF
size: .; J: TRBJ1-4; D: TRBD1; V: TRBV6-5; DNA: TGTGCCAGCAGCCCCGGGACAGGGAATGAAAAACTGTTTTTT; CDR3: CASSPGTGNEKLFF
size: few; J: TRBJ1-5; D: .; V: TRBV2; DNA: TGTGCCAGCAATTGGGAAGGGGGAATTCAGCCCCAGCATTTT; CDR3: CASNWEGGIQPQHF
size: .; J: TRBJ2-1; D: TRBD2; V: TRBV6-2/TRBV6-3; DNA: TGTGCCAGCAGCCCTAGTGGCGGGGGAAACAATGAGCAGTTCTTC; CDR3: CASSPSGGGNNEQFF
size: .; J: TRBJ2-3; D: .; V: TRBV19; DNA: TGTGCCAGTAGTATCCTCAGCGGAGATACGCAGTATTTT; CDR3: CASSILSGDTQYF
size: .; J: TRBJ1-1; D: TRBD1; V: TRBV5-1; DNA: TGCGCCAGCAGCTGGCAGGGGGCCCTGAACACTGAAGCTTTCTTT; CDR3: CASSWQGALNTEAFF
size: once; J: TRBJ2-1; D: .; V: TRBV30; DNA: TGTGCCTGGAGTATTCTAGCAATTGAGCAGTTCTTC; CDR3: CAWSILAIEQFF
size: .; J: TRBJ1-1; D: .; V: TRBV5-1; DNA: TGCGCCAGCACCTCGGGAGGGGGGCCGAGACGGAACACTGAAGCTTTCTTT; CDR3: CASTSGGGPRRNTEAFF
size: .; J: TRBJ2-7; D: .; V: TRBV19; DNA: TGTGCCAGTAGTATCAGCCCCGGGGAAACCTACGAGCAGTACTTC; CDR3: CASSISPGETYEQYF
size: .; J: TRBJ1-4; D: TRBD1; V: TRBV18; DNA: TGTGCCAGCTCAGGACAGGCAGGGGATGAAAAACTGTTTTTT; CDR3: CASSGQAGDEKLFF
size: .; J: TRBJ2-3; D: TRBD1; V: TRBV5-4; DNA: TGTGCCAGCAGGGGACAGGGGGCGATCACAGATACGCAGTATTTT; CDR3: CASRGQGAITDTQYF
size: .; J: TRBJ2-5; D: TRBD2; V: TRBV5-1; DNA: TGCGCCAGCAGCCCGGGAGGGACCCAAGAGACCCAGTACTTC; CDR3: CASSPGGTQETQYF
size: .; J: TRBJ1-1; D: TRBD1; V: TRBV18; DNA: TGTGCCAGCTCACCACGACACATGCAGGGGGCAGACACTGAAGCTTTCTTT; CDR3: CASSPRHMQGADTEAFF
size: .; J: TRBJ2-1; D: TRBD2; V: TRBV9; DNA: TGTGCCAGCAGCCCCCGTCGGACTAGCGGGACGGTGCATGAGCAGTTCTTC; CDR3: CASSPRRTSGTVHEQFF
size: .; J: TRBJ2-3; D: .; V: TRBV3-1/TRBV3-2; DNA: TGTGCCAGCAGCCAAGCGGGGAGCACAGATACGCAGTATTTT; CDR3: CASSQAGSTDTQYF
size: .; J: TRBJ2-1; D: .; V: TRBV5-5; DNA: TGTGCCAGCAGCTTGGTCGGCAAGGAGTTATACAATGAGCAGTTCTTC; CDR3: CASSLVGKELYNEQFF
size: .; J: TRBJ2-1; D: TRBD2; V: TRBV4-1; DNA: TGCGCCAGCAGCCAAGATTCTGGTAGCGGGAGGGCGGGTGAGCAGTTCTTC; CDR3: CASSQDSGSGRAGEQFF
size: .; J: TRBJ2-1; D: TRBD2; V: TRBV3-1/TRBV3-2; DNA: TGTGCCAGCAGCCAAGATATGACTAGCGACGAGTTCTTC; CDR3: CASSQDMTSDEFF
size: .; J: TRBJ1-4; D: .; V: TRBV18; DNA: TGTGCCAGCTCACCAGAGATACCCGCAACTAATGAAAAACTGTTTTTT; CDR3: CASSPEIPATNEKLFF
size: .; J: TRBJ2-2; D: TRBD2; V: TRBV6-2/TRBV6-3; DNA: TGTGCCAGCAGTGGGAGGGTCACATTCGGGGAGCTGTTTTTT; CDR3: CASSGRVTFGELFF
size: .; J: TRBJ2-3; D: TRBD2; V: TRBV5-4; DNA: TGTGCCAGCAGCCCCCGAAGGGCGGGGGGGTGGACGCAGTATTTT; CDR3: CASSPRRAGGWTQYF
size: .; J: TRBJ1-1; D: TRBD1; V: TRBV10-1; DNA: TGCGCCAGCACCCTAGACAGGGTAGTCGCTGAAGCTTTCTTT; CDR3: CASTLDRVVAEAFF
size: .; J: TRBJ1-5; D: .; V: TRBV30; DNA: TGTGCCTGGAGTGTCCTGGGGGGGGCTCAGCCCCAGCATTTT; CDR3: CAWSVLGGAQPQHF
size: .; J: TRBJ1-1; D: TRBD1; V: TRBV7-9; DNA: TGTGCCAGCAGCTTAGTAGACACAGGGGCGCACACTGAAGCTTTCTTT; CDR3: CASSLVDTGAHTEAFF
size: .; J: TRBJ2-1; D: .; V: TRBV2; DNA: TGTGCCAGCGGGAAGGTCCTAGCGTCCAATCGCGATGAGCAGTTCTTC; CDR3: CASGKVLASNRDEQFF
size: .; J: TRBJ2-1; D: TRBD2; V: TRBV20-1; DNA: TGCAGTGCTAGTCCTCCCGGGGTAGCGGGAGGGCGGGGGTTCTTC; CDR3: CSASPPGVAGGRGFF
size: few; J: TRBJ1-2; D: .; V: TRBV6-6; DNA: TGTGCCAGCAGTTACATGGGAGAATATGGCTACACCTTC; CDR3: CASSYMGEYGYTF
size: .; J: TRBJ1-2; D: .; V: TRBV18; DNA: TGTGCCAGCTCACCACCTCGTCAGGGGAACTATGGCTACACCTTC; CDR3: CASSPPRQGNYGYTF
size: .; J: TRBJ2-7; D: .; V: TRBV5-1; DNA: TGCGCCAGCAGCTTAGGACAGCAGCAGTACTTC; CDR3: CASSLGQQQYF
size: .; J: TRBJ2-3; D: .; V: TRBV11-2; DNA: TGTGCCAGCAGCTTAGGGGGGGGGCGGCACACAGATACGCAGTATTTT; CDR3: CASSLGGGRHTDTQYF
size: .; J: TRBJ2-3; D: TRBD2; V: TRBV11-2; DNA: TGTGCCAGCAGCTTAGATCGATATAGCGGGGGACCCTCGAGCACAGATACGCAGTATTTT; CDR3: CASSLDRYSGGPSSTDTQYF
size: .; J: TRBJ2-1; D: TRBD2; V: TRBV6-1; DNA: TGTGCCAGCAGTGACAGCGGGAGGGCCGAGCAGTTCTTC; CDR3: CASSDSGRAEQFF
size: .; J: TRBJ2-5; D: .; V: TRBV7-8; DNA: TGTGCCAGCAGCTTTGTCCGAGCGTACGGGACCCAGTACTTC; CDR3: CASSFVRAYGTQYF
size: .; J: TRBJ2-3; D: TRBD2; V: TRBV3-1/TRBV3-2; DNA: TGTGCCAGCAGCCCTGGGGCTAGCGGGAGACAGGATACGCAGTATTTT; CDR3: CASSPGASGRQDTQYF
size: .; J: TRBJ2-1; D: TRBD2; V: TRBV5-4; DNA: TGTGCCAGCAGCTTTGGCGGGGGATCCTCCTACAATGAGCAGTTCTTC; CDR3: CASSFGGGSSYNEQFF
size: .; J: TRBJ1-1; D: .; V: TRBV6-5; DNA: TGTGCCAGCAGTTCCTATTCCGGGACACGGAACACTGAAGCTTTCTTT; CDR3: CASSSYSGTRNTEAFF
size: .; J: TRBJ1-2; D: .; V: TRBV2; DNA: TGTGCCACCTCGCGCATAGCTAACTATGGCTACACCTTC; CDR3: CATSRIANYGYTF
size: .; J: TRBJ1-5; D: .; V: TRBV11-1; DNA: TGTGCCAGCAGCCCCCGCGGCGGGGGGGGCAATCAGCCCCAGCATTTT; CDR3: CASSPRGGGGNQPQHF
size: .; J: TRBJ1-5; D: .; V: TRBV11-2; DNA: TGTGCCAGCAGTCAAGAGGGTCAGCCCCAGCATTTT; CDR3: CASSQEGQPQHF
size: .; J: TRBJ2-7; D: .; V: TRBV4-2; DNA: TGTGCCAGCAGCCAATGGACAGTTTCCTACGAGCAGTACTTC; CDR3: CASSQWTVSYEQYF
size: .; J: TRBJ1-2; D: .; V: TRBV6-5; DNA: TGTGCCAGCAGTTACTATTACTGGGGCAGGAACTATGGCTACACCTTC; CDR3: CASSYYYWGRNYGYTF
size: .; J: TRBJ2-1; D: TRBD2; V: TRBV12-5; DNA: TGTGCTAGTGGTCCAAGTAGCGGGGGGCATAACAATGAGCAGTTCTTC; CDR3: CASGPSSGGHNNEQFF
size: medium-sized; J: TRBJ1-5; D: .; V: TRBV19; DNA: TGTGCCAGTAGTAGGAGGGTTCAACAGCCCCAGCATTTT; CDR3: CASSRRVQQPQHF
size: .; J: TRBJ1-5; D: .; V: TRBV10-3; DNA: TGTGCCATCAGTGAGGGAGGGTCCCTTAATCAGCCCCAGCATTTT; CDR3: CAISEGGSLNQPQHF
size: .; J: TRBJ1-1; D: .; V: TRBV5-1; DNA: TGCGCCAGCAGCCCACGATTGGGGGGGAAGAACACTGAAGCTTTCTTT; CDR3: CASSPRLGGKNTEAFF